One and the same sample provided the 4 T cell receptor beta chains below, sequenced in a study of T cells in Graves' hyperthyroidism and ophthalmopathy. It was RNA transcripts that yielded the amplified TCR beta CDR3 regions. First-round RT-PCR targeting the TCR CDR3 was performed with the HTBI primer set. In TCRdb, the multiplex PCR reads were re-called with MiXCR into one record per CDR3 protein. The repertoire holds approximately 150,000 distinct CDR3 sequences, with over 7.5% as singletons. The sequencing sample was made of blood. These receptors were collected from a woman between 18 and 30 years old with Graves' hyperthyroidism that later progressed to Graves' ophthalmopathy.

At least ten counts were recorded for this clonotype. This chain joins TRBV29-1 and TRBJ2-1; no clear D. CDR1 and CDR2 from the germline V gene are SQVTM and ANQGSEA. This CDR3 has 13 residues. Trimming removed 2 bases at V and 5 bases at J, with 10 bases between. The CDR3 DNA is TGCAGCGTTGAAAGCCCTCAGAACAATGAGCAGTTCTTC. It translates to CSVESPQNNEQFF.

This clonotype was detected ten times or more. The rearrangement joins TRBV27 to TRBJ1-6; a possible D gene is TRBD1 (5 bases). Per the germline V gene, CDR1 is MNHEY and CDR2 is SMNVEV (reference sequence). The CDR3 totals 16 residues. Trimming left V 2 bases short and J 5 bases short, with 13 bases between. The CDR3 DNA is TGTGCCAGCAGTTTAGACAGCAATACAAATAATTCACCCCTCCACTTT. This gives the protein CASSLDSNTNNSPLHF.

Ten or more counts support this clonotype. This rearrangement joins TRBV18 to TRBJ1-1; D is unclear. This CDR3 region has 15 residues. Trimming shortened V by 3 bases and J by 3 bases, and 14 bases separated the two germline ends. The germline V gene has CDR1 KGHSH and CDR2 LQKENI. CDR3 protein: CASSPTKGRYTEAFF. The CDR3 bases are TGTGCCAGCTCACCTACAAAGGGCAGGTACACTGAAGCTTTCTTT.

The genes are TRBV19 and TRBJ2-1; D perhaps matches TRBD2 (5 bases). The CDR3 runs to 13 residues. Deletions cut 3 bases from V and 8 bases from J, with 11 bases between. The germline V gene encodes CDR1 LNHDA and CDR2 SQIVND (reference sequence). In DNA, the CDR3 is TGTGCCAGTAGTATCACATCACTAGATGAGCAGTTCTTC. It yields the protein CASSITSLDEQFF.